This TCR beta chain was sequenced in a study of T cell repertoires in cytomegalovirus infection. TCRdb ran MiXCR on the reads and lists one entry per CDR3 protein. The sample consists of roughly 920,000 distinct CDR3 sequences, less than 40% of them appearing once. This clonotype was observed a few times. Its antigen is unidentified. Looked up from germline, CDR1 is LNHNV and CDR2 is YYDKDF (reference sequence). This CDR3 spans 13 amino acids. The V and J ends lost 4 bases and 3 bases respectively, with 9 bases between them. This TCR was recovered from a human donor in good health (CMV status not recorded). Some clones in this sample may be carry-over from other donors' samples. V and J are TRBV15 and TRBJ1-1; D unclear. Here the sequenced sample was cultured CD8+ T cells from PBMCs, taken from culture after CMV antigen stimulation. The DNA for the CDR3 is TGTGCCACCAGCACGAGAGCTTACACTGAAGCTTTCTTT. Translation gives CATSTRAYTEAFF.